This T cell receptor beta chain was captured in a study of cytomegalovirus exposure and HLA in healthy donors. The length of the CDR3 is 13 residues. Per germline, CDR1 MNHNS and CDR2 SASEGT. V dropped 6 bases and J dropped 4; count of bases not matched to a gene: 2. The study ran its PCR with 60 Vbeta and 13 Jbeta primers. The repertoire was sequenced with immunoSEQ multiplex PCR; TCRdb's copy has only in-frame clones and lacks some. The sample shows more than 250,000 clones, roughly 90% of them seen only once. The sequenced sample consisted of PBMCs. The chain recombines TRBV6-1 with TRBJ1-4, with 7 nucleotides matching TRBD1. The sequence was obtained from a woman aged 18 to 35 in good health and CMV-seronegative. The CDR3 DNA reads TGTGCCAGCAGGGACAGGAATAATGAAAAACTGTTTTTT. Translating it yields CASRDRNNEKLFF.